Presented here are 10 T cell receptor beta chains from one specimen sequenced in a study of kidney transplant recipient with SARS-CoV-2 infection (dated by TCRdb to the early 2020s). In the paper's terms, the time point label means: pre-pandemic baseline sample and day 111 after first positive SARS-CoV-2 test. Sequencing used an Illumina MiSeq. The public reads were quality trimmed at Q25 with fastp and then assembled into clones with MiXCR by TCRdb, keeping productive beta chains. Entries are consolidated by CDR3 protein sequence, retaining the most common genes and DNA. Counted in this sample were about 250,000 distinct CDR3 sequences; about 30% of them appeared once. The top ten hold around 7.8% of the sample. The material sequenced was a blood sample, taken at baseline and on day 111 from a kidney transplant recipient. These receptor sequences come from a male patient between 25 and 39 years old who had COVID-19 and was a kidney transplant recipient. After a transplant, some T cells may be the graft donor's own cells.

In the case of this clonotype: A much larger clone is a single base away; this may be a read error. The chain combines TRBV20-1 with TRBJ1-5; tentative D call: TRBD1 (6 bases). Germline V gene data show CDR1 as DFQATT and CDR2 as SNEGSKA (reference sequence). This CDR3 region has 16 residues. The CDR3 is CSTRDGGAGLDQPQHF. In nucleotides, the CDR3 is TGCAGTACTAGAGATGGGGGGGCAGGGCTTGATCAGCCCCAGCATTTT.

To note about this clonotype: A single base separates this from a much larger clone, so it may be a read error. The chain is built from TRBV10-1 and TRBJ2-1, with 8 bases aligning to TRBD2. The CDR3 runs 12 residues. Germline CDR1 is WNHNN and CDR2 is SYGVQD (reference sequence). This chain's CDR3 is CASGSGGNELFF. The CDR3 nucleotides are TGTGCCTCCGGGAGCGGGGGCAATGAGCTGTTCTTC.

This clonotype was observed many times. The rearrangement uses TRBV28 and TRBJ1-1; 7 bases agree with TRBD1. Trimming cost V 8 bases and J 7 bases; bases outside gene matches: 16. The CDR3 totals 15 residues. Germline CDR1 reads MDHEN; CDR2 reads SYDVKM. For the CDR3, the DNA is TGTGCCAGCGGACCTCTTATGGCAGGGGGGGGTGAAGCTTTCTTT. It translates to CASGPLMAGGGEAFF.

At least ten counts were recorded for this clonotype. The V call is TRBV7-9, the J call TRBJ1-5; D unresolved. V was clipped by 2 bases and J by 5 bases, with 4 bases between them. CDR3 length: 12 residues. Per the germline V gene, CDR1 is SEHNR and CDR2 is FQNEAQ (reference sequence). For the CDR3, the DNA is TGTGCCAGCAGCTTACAGGATCAGCCCCAGCATTTT. This gives the protein CASSLQDQPQHF.

A note on this clonotype: A junction end diverges from the germline sequence, so it may reflect a read error. V usage is TRBV11-2 and J usage is TRBJ2-7; possible D gene TRBD1, 6 bases. CDR3 length: 16 residues. Germline assignment: CDR1 SGHAT and CDR2 FQNNGV. The CDR3 region is CTSSLDPGQGLYEQYF. The CDR3 region has the DNA TGTACCAGCAGCTTAGATCCGGGACAAGGACTTTACGAGCAGTACTTT.

This clonotype was counted at least ten times. The chain has TRBV6-2 or TRBV6-3 and TRBJ1-5, with 7 bases matching TRBD1. The length of the CDR3 is 14 residues. J gave up 3 bases and V 5 bases, and 4 bases lay outside the gene matches. CDR1 and CDR2 (germline): MNHEY, SVGEGT. CDR3 sequence reads: CASSNTGVNQPQHF. CDR3 in DNA: TGTGCCAGCAGTAATACAGGGGTCAATCAGCCCCAGCATTTT.

A remark on this clonotype: A far larger clone is a single base away, which makes a read error likely. The conserved closing phenylalanine or tryptophan is absent in this CDR3, likely reflecting a read error. The V gene is TRBV18, the J gene TRBJ2-5; no clear D. The assigned J gene may be wrong: the sequence end matches TRBJ2-7 better. This CDR3 region has 13 residues. Germline CDR1 and CDR2: KGHSH and LQKENI. The CDR3 loop reads CASSPLGTDEQYI. CDR3 DNA sequence: TGTGCCAGCTCACCACTGGGAACGGACGAGCAGTACATC.

The genes are TRBV6-8 and TRBJ2-7; tentatively, D is TRBD2 (5 bases). The V and J ends lost 6 bases and 2 bases respectively, with 11 bases between them. This CDR3 is 13 amino acids long. The germline V gene encodes CDR1 MNHGY and CDR2 SAAAGT. The CDR3 nucleotides read TGTGCCAGCAGCCGGGGAACGGCCTACGAGCAGTACTTC. Protein: CASSRGTAYEQYF.

The sample holds many counts of this clonotype. The chain links TRBV10-3 to TRBJ2-3; 12 nucleotides agree with TRBD1. Germline values: CDR1 ENHRY, CDR2 SYGVKD. The junction had 9 bases not matched to a gene; V was cut back by 4 bases and J by 4 bases. The CDR3 spans 17 residues. Written as DNA, the CDR3 is TGTGCCATCAGTGGGTCACCGGGACAGGGGGCCGCAGATACGCAGTATTTT. It is translated as CAISGSPGQGAADTQYF.

Concerning this clonotype itself: This clone may be a read error of a much larger clone one base away. The chain employs TRBV12-3 or TRBV12-4 and TRBJ1-3; unclear D gene. This CDR3 has 12 amino acids. The CDR3 bases are TGTGCCAGCGGTTTAAGGGGAAACACCATATATTTT. It yields the protein CASGLRGNTIYF.